This TCR beta chain was captured by sequencing in a study of blood T cell repertoires in COVID-19. For the study at large: The United States, Italy and Spain supplied acute and convalescent COVID-19 samples. Sample material is recorded as cDNA or gDNA derived from T cells, B-cell-depleted T cells, or PBMCs.

CDR3 length: 12 residues. V lost 4 bases and J 5 bases, leaving 6 bases between the germline ends. Germline loops: CDR1 LGHNA, CDR2 YSLEER. In the authors' methods: Amplification of reference gene primers was used by the study to estimate nucleated cell counts. Sequenced by immunoSEQ multiplex PCR; TCRdb stores in-frame clones only, minus some. V, J and clone size were drawn from that table, and D and trimming were deduced from the DNA. This sample has about 44,000 clones, with 80% to 90% found just once. This TCR was recovered from a woman aged 40 to 50 with acute or convalescent COVID-19. The sample was peripheral blood. The V and J genes are TRBV4-3 and TRBJ1-5; no firm D call. The CDR3 DNA sequence: TGCGCCAGCAGCCGACAAGATCAGCCCCAGCATTTT. Protein: CASSRQDQPQHF.